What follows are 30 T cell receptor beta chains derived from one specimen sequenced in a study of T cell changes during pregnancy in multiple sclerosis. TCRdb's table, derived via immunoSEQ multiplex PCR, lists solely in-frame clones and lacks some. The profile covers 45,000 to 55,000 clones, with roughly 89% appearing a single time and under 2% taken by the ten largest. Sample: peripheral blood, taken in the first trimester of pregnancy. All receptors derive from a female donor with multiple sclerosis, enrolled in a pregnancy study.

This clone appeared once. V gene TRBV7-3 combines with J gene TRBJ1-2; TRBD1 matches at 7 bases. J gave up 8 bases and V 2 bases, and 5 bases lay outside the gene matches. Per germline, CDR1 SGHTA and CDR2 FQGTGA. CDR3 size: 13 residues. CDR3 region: CASSLQPGGGYTF. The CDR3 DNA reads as TGTGCCAGCAGCTTACAACCAGGGGGGGGCTACACCTTC. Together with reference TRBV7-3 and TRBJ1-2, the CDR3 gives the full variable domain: GAGVSQTPSNKVTEKGKYVELRCDPISGHTALYWYRQSLGQGPEFLIYFQGTGAADDSGLPNDRFFAVRPEGSVSTLKIQRTERGDSAVYLCASSLQPGGGYTFGSGTRLTVV.

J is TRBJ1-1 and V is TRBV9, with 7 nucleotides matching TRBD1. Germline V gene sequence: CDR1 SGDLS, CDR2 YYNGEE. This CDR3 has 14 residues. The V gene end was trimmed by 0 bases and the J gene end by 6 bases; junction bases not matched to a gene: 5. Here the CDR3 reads CASSVGFQGAEAFF. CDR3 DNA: TGTGCCAGCAGCGTAGGTTTCCAGGGGGCTGAAGCTTTCTTT.

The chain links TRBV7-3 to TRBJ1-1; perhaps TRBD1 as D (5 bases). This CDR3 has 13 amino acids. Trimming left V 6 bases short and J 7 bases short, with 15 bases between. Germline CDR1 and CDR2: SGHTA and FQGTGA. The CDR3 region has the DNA TGTGCCAGCAGTAGGCAGGGATTCGGTGAAGCTTTCTTT. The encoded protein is CASSRQGFGEAFF.

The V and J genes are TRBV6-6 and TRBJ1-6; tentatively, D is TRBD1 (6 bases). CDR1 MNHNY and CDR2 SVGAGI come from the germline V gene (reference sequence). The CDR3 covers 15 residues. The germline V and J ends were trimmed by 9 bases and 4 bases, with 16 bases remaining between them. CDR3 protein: CASHQGMTYNSPLHF. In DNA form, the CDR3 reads TGTGCCAGTCATCAGGGGATGACTTATAATTCACCCCTCCACTTT.

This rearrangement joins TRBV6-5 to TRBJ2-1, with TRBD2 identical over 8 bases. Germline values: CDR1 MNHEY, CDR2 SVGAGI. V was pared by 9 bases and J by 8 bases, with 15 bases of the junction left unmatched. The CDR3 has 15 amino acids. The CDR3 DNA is TGTGCCAGTCAGCGGGGGCAAGGATTTTCGCATGAGCAGTTCTTC. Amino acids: CASQRGQGFSHEQFF.

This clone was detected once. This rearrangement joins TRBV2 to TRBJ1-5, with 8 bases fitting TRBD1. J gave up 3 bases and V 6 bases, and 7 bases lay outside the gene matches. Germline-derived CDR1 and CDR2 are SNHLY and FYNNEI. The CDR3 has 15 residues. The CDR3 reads CASRRGQGYNQPQHF. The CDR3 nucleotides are TGTGCCAGCAGACGCGGACAGGGATACAATCAGCCCCAGCATTTT. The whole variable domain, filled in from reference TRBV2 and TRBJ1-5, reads EPEVTQTPSHQVTQMGQEVILRCVPISNHLYFYWYRQILGQKVEFLVSFYNNEISEKSEIFDDQFSVERPDGSNFTLKIRSTKLEDSAMYFCASRRGQGYNQPQHFGDGTRLSIL.

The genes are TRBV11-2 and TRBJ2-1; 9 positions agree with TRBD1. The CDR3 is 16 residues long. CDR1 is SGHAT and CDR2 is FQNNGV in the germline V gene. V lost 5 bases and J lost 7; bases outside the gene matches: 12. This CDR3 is CASSPPDRGMGNEQFF. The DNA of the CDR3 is TGTGCCAGCAGCCCCCCGGACAGGGGCATGGGAAATGAGCAGTTCTTC.

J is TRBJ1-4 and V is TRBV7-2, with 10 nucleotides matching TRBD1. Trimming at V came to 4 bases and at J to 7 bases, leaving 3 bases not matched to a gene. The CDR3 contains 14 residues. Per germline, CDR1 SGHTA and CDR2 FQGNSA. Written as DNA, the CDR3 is TGTGCCAGCAGCTCGGGACAGGGGTTTGAAAAACTGTTTTTT. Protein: CASSSGQGFEKLFF.

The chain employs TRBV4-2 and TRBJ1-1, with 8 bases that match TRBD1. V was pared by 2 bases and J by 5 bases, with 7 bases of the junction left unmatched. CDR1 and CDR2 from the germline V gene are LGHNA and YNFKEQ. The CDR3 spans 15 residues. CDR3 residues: CASSQLLRQGTEAFF. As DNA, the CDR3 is TGTGCCAGCAGCCAACTACTCAGACAGGGGACTGAAGCTTTCTTT.

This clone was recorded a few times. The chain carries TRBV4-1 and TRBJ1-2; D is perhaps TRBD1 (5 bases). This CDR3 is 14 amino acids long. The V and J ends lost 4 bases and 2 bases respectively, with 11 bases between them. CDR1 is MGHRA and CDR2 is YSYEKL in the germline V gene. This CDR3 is CASSPTGGNYGYTF. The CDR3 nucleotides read TGCGCCAGCAGCCCAACAGGTGGGAACTATGGCTACACCTTC.

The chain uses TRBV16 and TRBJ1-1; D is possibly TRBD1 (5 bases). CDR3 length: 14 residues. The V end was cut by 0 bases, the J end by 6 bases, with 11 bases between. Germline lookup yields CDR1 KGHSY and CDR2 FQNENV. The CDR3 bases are TGTGCCAGCAGCCAATCATGGGGCAGATCTGAAGCTTTCTTT. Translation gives CASSQSWGRSEAFF.

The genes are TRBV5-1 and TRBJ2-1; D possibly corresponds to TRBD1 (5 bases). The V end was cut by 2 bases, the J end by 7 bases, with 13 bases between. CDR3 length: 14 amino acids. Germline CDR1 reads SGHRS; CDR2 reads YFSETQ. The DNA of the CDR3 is TGCGCCAGCAGCTTATTGCAGGGTGGTAATGAGCAGTTCTTC. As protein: CASSLLQGGNEQFF. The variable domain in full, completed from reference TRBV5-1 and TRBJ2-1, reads KAGVTQTPRYLIKTRGQQVTLSCSPISGHRSVSWYQQTPGQGLQFLFEYFSETQRNKGNFPGRFSGRQFSNSRSEMNVSTLELGDSALYLCASSLLQGGNEQFFGPGTRLTVL.

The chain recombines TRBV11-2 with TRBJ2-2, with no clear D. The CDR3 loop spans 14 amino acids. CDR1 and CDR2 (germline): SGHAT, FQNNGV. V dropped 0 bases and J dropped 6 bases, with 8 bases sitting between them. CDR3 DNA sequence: TGTGCCAGCAGCTTAGATGTGGGCCCCGGGGAGCTGTTTTTT. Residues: CASSLDVGPGELFF.

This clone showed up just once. CDR3 in DNA: TGTGCCAGCAGCTGGGGGGGTAGTGGGGAGACCCAGTACTTC. Translated: CASSWGGSGETQYF. This chain joins TRBV5-5 and TRBJ2-5; 7 bases align to TRBD2. J gave up 5 bases and V 3 bases, and 7 bases lay outside the gene matches. From germline, CDR1 is SGHKS and CDR2 YYEKEE (reference sequence). CDR3 size: 14 residues. Drawing the rest from reference TRBV5-5 and TRBJ2-5, the complete variable domain is DAGVTQSPTHLIKTRGQQVTLRCSPISGHKSVSWYQQVLGQGPQFIFQYYEKEERGRGNFPDRFSARQFPNYSSELNVNALLLGDSALYLCASSWGGSGETQYFGPGTRLLVL.

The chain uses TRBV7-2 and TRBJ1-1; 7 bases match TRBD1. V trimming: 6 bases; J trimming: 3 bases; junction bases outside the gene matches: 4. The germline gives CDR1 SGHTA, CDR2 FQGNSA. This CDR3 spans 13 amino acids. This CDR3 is CASRSQGYTEAFF. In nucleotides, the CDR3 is TGTGCCAGCAGGTCACAGGGGTACACTGAAGCTTTCTTT.

As DNA, the CDR3 is TGTGCCAGCAGCTTCGGGGGGGGGAGAGAGACCCAGTACTTC. This sequence encodes CASSFGGGRETQYF. The chain combines TRBV11-2 with TRBJ2-5; the match to TRBD2 covers 8 bases. CDR3 length equals 14 residues. CDR1 and CDR2 (germline): SGHAT, FQNNGV. V shed 3 bases, J shed 4 bases, and the junction held 4 bases outside the gene matches.

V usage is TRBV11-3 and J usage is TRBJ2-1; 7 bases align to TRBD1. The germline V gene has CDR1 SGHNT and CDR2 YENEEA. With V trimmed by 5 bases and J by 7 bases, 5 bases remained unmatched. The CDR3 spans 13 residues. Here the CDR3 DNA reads TGTGCCAGCAGCACAGGGGTTGGGAATGAGCAGTTCTTC. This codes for CASSTGVGNEQFF.

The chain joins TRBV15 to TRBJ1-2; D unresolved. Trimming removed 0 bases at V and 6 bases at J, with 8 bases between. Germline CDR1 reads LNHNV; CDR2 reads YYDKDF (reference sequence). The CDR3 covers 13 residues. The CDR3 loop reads CATSRERGDGYTF. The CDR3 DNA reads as TGTGCCACCAGCAGAGAAAGAGGTGATGGCTACACCTTC.

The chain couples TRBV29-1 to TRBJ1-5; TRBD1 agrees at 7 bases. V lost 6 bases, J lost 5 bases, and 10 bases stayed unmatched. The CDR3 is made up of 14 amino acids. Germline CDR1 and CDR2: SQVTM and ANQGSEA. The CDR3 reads CSVAEGAVDQPQHF. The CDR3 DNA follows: TGCAGCGTCGCGGAGGGGGCGGTGGATCAGCCCCAGCATTTT.

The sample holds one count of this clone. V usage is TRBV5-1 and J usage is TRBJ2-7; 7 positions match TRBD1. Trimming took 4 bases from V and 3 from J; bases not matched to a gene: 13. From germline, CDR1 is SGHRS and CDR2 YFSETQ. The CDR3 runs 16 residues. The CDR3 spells CASSPDGLTGYYEQYF. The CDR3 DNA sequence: TGCGCCAGCAGCCCGGACGGCCTGACAGGGTACTACGAGCAGTACTTC. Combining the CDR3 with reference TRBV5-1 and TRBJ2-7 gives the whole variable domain KAGVTQTPRYLIKTRGQQVTLSCSPISGHRSVSWYQQTPGQGLQFLFEYFSETQRNKGNFPGRFSGRQFSNSRSEMNVSTLELGDSALYLCASSPDGLTGYYEQYFGPGTRLTVT.

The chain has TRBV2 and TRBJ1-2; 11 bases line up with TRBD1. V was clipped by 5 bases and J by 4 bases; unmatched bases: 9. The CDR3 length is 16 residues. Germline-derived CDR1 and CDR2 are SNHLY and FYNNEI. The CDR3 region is CASSPLGQGAVYGYTF. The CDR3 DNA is TGTGCCAGCAGTCCCCTCGGACAGGGGGCAGTCTATGGCTACACCTTC.

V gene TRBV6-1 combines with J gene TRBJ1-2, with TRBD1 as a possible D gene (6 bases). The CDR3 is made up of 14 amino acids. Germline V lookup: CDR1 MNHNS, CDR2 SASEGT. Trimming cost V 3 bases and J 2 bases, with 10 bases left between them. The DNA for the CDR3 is TGTGCCAGCAGTGACCAGGGGATCAACTATGGCTACACCTTC. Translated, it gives CASSDQGINYGYTF.

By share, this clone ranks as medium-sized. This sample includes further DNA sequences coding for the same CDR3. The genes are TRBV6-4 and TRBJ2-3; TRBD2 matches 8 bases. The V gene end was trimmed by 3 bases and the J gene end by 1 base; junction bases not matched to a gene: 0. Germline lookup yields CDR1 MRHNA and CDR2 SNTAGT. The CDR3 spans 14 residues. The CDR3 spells CASSEAGGTDTQYF. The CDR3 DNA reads TGTGCCAGCAGTGAAGCGGGGGGCACAGATACGCAGTATTTT.

CDR3 DNA: TGTGCCAGCTCTTACACGGGACAAGAGACCCAGTACTTC. It is translated as CASSYTGQETQYF. This chain joins TRBV18 and TRBJ2-5; maybe TRBD2 (5 bases). Germline CDR1 reads KGHSH; CDR2 reads LQKENI. CDR3 length: 13 amino acids. Between the trimmed V and J ends, which lost 6 bases and 2 bases, there was a span of 10 bases.

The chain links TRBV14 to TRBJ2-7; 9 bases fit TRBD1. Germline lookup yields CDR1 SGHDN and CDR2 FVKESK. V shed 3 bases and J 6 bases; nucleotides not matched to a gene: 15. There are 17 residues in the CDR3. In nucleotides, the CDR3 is TGTGCCAGCAGCCACTCCGGGACAGGGATAGTGTTCGGCGAGCAGTACTTC. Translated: CASSHSGTGIVFGEQYF.

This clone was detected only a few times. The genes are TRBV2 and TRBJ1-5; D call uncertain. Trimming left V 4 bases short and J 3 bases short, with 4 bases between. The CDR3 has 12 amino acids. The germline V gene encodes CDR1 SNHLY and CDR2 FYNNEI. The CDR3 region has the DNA TGTGCCAGCAGTGGTAACAATCAGCCCCAGCATTTT. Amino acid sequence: CASSGNNQPQHF. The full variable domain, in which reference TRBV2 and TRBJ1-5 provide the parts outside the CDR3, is EPEVTQTPSHQVTQMGQEVILRCVPISNHLYFYWYRQILGQKVEFLVSFYNNEISEKSEIFDDQFSVERPDGSNFTLKIRSTKLEDSAMYFCASSGNNQPQHFGDGTRLSIL.

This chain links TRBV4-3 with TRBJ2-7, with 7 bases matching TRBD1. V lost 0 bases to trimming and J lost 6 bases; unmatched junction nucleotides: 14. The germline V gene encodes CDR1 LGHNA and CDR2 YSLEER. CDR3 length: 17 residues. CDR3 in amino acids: CASSQDRVTGEGSEQYF. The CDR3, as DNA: TGCGCCAGCAGCCAAGATAGGGTCACAGGGGAAGGTTCCGAGCAGTACTTC.

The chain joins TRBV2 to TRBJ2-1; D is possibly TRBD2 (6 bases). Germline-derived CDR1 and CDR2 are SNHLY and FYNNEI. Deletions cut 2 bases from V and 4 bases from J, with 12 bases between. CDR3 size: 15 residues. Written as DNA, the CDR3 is TGTGCCAGCAGTGAATTCCGCGGGGATTACAATGAGCAGTTCTTC. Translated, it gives CASSEFRGDYNEQFF.

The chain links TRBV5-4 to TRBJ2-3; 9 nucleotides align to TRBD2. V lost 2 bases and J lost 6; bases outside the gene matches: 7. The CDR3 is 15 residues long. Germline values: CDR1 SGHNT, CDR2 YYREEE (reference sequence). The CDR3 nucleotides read TGTGCCAGCAGCTTAAGCGGGGGGAACACGGATACGCAGTATTTT. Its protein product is CASSLSGGNTDTQYF.

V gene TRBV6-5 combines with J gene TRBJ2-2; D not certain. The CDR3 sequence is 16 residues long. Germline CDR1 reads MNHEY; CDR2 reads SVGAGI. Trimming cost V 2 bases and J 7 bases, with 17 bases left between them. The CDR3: CASSYELRTRGGELFF. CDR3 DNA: TGTGCCAGCAGTTACGAATTACGCACCCGCGGCGGGGAGCTGTTTTTT.